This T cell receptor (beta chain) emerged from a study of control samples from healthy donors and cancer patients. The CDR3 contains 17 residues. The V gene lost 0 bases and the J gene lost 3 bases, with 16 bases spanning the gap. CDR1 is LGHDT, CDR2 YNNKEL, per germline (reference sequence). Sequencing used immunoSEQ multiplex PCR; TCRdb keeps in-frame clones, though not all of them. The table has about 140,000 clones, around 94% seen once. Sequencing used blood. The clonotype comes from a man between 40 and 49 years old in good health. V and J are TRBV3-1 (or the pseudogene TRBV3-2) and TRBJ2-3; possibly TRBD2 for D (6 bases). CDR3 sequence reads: CASSQDLGPRGTDTQYF. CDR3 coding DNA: TGTGCCAGCAGCCAAGACCTGGGGCCCCGGGGGACAGATACGCAGTATTTT.